This T cell receptor beta chain was recovered during a study of beta chain features in type 1 diabetes. In regard to this clone: Its specificity is not known.

Notes on the study in general: Researchers reported that naive, central memory and Treg TCRB repertoires appeared more similar in patients than in healthy donors. Significant though moderate, a shortening of TCRB CDR3s appeared in all four CD4+ subsets of Type 1 diabetes patients.

This CDR3 spans 17 amino acids. V was clipped by 1 base and J by 3 bases; unmatched bases: 5. Per the germline V gene, CDR1 is LNHNV and CDR2 is YYDKDF (reference sequence). Via the markers CD45RO/CCR7/CD25/CD127/CD95/CD27, stem cell-like memory, regulatory, central memory and naive CD4+ cells were sorted. Investigators reverse transcribed all isolated RNA, so they sequenced expressed TCRB transcripts. The method was immunoSEQ multiplex PCR; TCRdb's version includes in-frame clones alone and lacks a portion of them. The sample gives 630,000 or so clones, over 12% of which show up once; less than 0.04% is in the top ten.

The sequenced sample consisted of naive CD4+ T cells from blood. The chain uses TRBV15 and TRBJ2-2; 10 nucleotides line up with TRBD1. The origin of this receptor is a man between 18 and 29 years old with type 1 diabetes. The CDR3 DNA reads as TGTGCCACCAGCAGAGTGTTGGGACAGGGGTACACCGGGGAGCTGTTTTTT. It is translated as CATSRVLGQGYTGELFF.